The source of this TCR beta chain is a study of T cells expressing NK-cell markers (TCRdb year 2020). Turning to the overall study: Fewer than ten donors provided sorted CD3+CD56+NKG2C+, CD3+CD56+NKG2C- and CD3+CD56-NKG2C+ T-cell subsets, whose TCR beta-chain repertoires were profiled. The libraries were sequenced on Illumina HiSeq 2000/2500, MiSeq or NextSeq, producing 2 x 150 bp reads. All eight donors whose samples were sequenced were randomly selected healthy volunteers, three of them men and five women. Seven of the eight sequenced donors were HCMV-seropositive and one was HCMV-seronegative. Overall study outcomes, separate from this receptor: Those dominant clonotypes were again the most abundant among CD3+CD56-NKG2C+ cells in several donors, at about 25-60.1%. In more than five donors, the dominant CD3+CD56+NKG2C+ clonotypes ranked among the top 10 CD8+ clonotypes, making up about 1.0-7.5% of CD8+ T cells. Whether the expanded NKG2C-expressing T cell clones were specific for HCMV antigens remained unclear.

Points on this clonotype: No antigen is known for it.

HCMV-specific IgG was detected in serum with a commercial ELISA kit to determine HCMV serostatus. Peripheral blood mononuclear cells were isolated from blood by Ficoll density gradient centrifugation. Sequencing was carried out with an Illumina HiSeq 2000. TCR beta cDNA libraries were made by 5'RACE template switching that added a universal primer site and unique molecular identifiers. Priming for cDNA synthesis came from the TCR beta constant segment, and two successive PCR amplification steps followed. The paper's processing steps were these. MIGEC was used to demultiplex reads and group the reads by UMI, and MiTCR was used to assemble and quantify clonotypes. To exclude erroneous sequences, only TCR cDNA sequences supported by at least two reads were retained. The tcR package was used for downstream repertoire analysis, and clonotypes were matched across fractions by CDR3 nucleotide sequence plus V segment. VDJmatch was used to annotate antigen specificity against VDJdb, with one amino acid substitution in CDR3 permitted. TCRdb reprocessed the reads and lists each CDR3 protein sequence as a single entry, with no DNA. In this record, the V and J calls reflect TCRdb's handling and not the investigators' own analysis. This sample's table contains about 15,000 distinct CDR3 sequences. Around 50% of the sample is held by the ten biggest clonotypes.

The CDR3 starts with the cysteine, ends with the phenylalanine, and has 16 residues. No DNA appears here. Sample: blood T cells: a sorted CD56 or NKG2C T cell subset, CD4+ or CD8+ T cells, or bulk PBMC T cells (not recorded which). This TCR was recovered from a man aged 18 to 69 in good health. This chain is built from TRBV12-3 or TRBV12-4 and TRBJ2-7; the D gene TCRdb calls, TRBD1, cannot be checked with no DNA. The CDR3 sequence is CASSARTRQSSYEQYF.